This entry lists 21 T cell receptor beta chains sequenced from one sample in a study of CD8 T cells in ankylosing spondylitis. Study-wide results and caveats: The study identified a TCR beta motif of under 10 highly homologous variants that appeared characteristic of ankylosing spondylitis blood.

TCRdb used MiXCR to reprocess the 5' RACE reads, holding one entry per CDR3 protein. The sample shows about 750,000 distinct CDR3 sequences, around 20% of them seen only once. Their antigens are not known. Material: blood, either unsorted or a sorted T cell fraction (not recorded which). All receptors derive from a male donor with ankylosing spondylitis.

This sequence joins TRBV19 and TRBJ2-1; D might be TRBD1 (5 bases). CDR1 and CDR2 from the germline V gene are LNHDA and SQIVND (reference sequence). CDR3 size: 13 residues. Trimming stripped 7 bases from V and 8 bases from J, with 15 bases between. This CDR3 is CASTIQGRDEQFF. The CDR3 DNA follows: TGTGCCAGTACGATCCAGGGCCGGGATGAGCAGTTCTTC.

The CDR3 here is CASRVQGERTEAFF. CDR3 in DNA: TGCGCCAGCAGGGTACAGGGGGAGCGTACTGAAGCTTTCTTT. V and J are TRBV10-2 and TRBJ1-1; TRBD1 agrees at 8 bases. Germline CDR1 reads WSHSY; CDR2 reads SAAADI. This CDR3 has 14 residues. Trimming removed 6 bases from V and 5 bases from J; junction bases left unmatched: 8.

Only a few counts were recorded for this clonotype. This rearrangement joins TRBV4-1 to TRBJ2-2; TRBD1 matches 11 bases. Germline CDR1 and CDR2: MGHRA and YSYEKL. CDR3 length: 15 residues. The ends lost 4 bases at V and 7 bases at J; junction bases unmatched: 5. The CDR3 here is CASSRGQGANGELFF. The CDR3 DNA is TGCGCCAGCAGCCGAGGACAGGGGGCGAACGGGGAGCTGTTTTTT.

This clonotype was observed a handful of times. The V and J genes are TRBV6-1 and TRBJ2-1, with D tentatively TRBD2 (6 bases). CDR3 length equals 15 residues. V was trimmed by 4 bases and J by 0 bases, leaving 10 bases between them. Germline-derived CDR1 and CDR2 are MNHNS and SASEGT. CDR3 loop: CASSADGSSYNEQFF. CDR3 sequence (DNA): TGTGCCAGCAGTGCGGACGGGAGCTCCTACAATGAGCAGTTCTTC.

This chain links TRBV12-3 or TRBV12-4 with TRBJ2-3, with D perhaps given as TRBD1 or TRBD2 (5 bases each). CDR3 length: 15 residues. Trimming removed 8 bases from V and 1 base from J, with 16 bases in between. The CDR3 nucleotides read TGTGCCAGCGCCGGGGCCCAACTCCGCACAGATACGCAGTATTTT. Residues: CASAGAQLRTDTQYF.

This clonotype was recorded a few times. The chain combines TRBV4-2 with TRBJ2-3; 7 positions agree with TRBD2. The CDR3 consists of 15 residues. Germline-derived CDR1 and CDR2 are LGHNA and YNFKEQ. V gave up 6 bases and J gave up 4 bases; unmatched junction bases: 10. The CDR3 DNA is TGTGCCAGCAGTGAGGGCGGGGGAGGCGCAGATACGCAGTATTTT. It specifies CASSEGGGGADTQYF.

This clonotype was found many times. Written as DNA, the CDR3 is TGTGCCATCAGTTCACGCCAGGGACTGAACACTGAAGCTTTCTTT. Amino acid sequence: CAISSRQGLNTEAFF. The V and J genes are TRBV10-3 and TRBJ1-1; D is perhaps TRBD1 (5 bases). Germline assignment: CDR1 ENHRY and CDR2 SYGVKD. This CDR3 region has 15 residues. With 5 bases removed from V and 0 bases from J, the gap between germline ends came to 13 bases.

V usage is TRBV5-1 and J usage is TRBJ2-5; tentatively, D is TRBD2 (6 bases). V lost 7 bases to trimming and J lost 2 bases, with 12 bases between them. Germline V gene sequence: CDR1 SGHRS, CDR2 YFSETQ. There are 13 residues in the CDR3. This CDR3 is CASGGLHQETQYF. Written as DNA, the CDR3 is TGCGCCAGCGGGGGGTTACATCAAGAGACCCAGTACTTC. Variable domain in full (rest from reference TRBV5-1 and TRBJ2-5): KAGVTQTPRYLIKTRGQQVTLSCSPISGHRSVSWYQQTPGQGLQFLFEYFSETQRNKGNFPGRFSGRQFSNSRSEMNVSTLELGDSALYLCASGGLHQETQYFGPGTRLLVL.

CDR3 region: CASSPRQGWPYNEQFF. CDR3 DNA: TGTGCCAGTAGTCCACGACAGGGATGGCCCTACAATGAGCAGTTCTTC. This chain links TRBV19 with TRBJ2-1, with 7 bases fitting TRBD1. V shed 5 bases and J 2 bases; nucleotides not matched to a gene: 9. This CDR3 has 16 residues. Germline loops: CDR1 LNHDA, CDR2 SQIVND (reference sequence).

The chain employs TRBV7-9 and TRBJ1-1, with 10 bases lining up with TRBD1. The V gene end was trimmed by 5 bases and the J gene end by 6 bases; junction bases not matched to a gene: 9. This CDR3 has 15 amino acids. CDR1 is SEHNR, CDR2 FQNEAQ, per germline (reference sequence). The CDR3 sequence is CASSPGWDRGPEAFF. The CDR3 DNA reads as TGTGCCAGCAGCCCTGGGTGGGACAGGGGCCCTGAAGCTTTCTTT.

This clonotype has just a few counts. The gene calls are TRBV25-1 and TRBJ1-4; a weak D match, TRBD1 (5 bases). The V gene lost 8 bases and the J gene lost 10 bases, with 20 bases spanning the gap. Germline assignment: CDR1 MGHDK and CDR2 SYGVNS. The CDR3 spans 14 residues. The CDR3 DNA follows: TGTGCCAGCCAGAGCCCGGGCCTCGGGGGAAAACTGTTTTTT. This codes for CASQSPGLGGKLFF.

The table lists this clonotype with a few counts. This chain uses TRBV12-3 or TRBV12-4 with TRBJ2-3, with 9 bases aligning to TRBD1. CDR3 length equals 14 residues. Trimming at V came to 7 bases and at J to 11 bases, leaving 13 bases not matched to a gene. The CDR3 is CASKKRGQGVEQYF. The CDR3 bases are TGTGCCAGCAAAAAAAGGGGACAGGGAGTCGAGCAGTATTTT.

This CDR3 is CSAVDGLSYEQYF. The CDR3 DNA reads TGCAGTGCCGTAGACGGACTCTCCTACGAGCAGTACTTC. The chain joins TRBV20-1 to TRBJ2-7; D might be TRBD2 (5 bases). Germline CDR1 reads DFQATT; CDR2 reads SNEGSKA (reference sequence). The CDR3 contains 13 residues. Trimming shortened V by 6 bases and J by 0 bases, and 12 bases separated the two germline ends.

This chain links TRBV2 with TRBJ2-3; TRBD1 aligns across 8 bases. The CDR3 sequence is 19 residues long. Germline CDR1 is SNHLY and CDR2 is FYNNEI. V was pared by 4 bases and J by 1 base, with 16 bases of the junction left unmatched. CDR3 sequence (DNA): TGTGCCAGCAGTGTTCGGACAGGGAGTTCGGGAGCCGGCACAGATACGCAGTATTTT. This gives the protein CASSVRTGSSGAGTDTQYF.

The chain links TRBV28 to TRBJ2-6; no definite D call. Looked up from germline, CDR1 is MDHEN and CDR2 is SYDVKM. The CDR3 contains 17 residues. The V end was cut by 6 bases, the J end by 0 bases, with 15 bases between. CDR3 protein: CASSKRRTVSGANVLTF. CDR3 nucleotides: TGTGCCAGCAGCAAGAGACGGACCGTCTCTGGGGCCAACGTCCTGACTTTC.

This clonotype showed up just a few times. One junction end does not reproduce the germline sequence, and a read error may be involved. The gene calls are TRBV7-7 and TRBJ2-5; D uncertain. Germline values: CDR1 SSHAT, CDR2 FNYEAQ (reference sequence). This CDR3 has 13 residues. The CDR3: CASSPNLMETQYF. CDR3 DNA: TGTGCTAGCAGCCCCAACCTGATGGAGACCCAGTACTTC.

In its sample, this clonotype was seen many times. This chain joins TRBV5-1 and TRBJ1-2; perhaps TRBD1 as D (5 bases). CDR3 length equals 14 residues. Germline V lookup: CDR1 SGHRS, CDR2 YFSETQ. V was shortened by 0 bases and J by 4 bases, with 10 bases between the two germline ends. CDR3 amino acids: CASSLEQGLYGYTF. The CDR3 DNA sequence: TGCGCCAGCAGCTTGGAGCAGGGCCTCTATGGCTACACCTTC.

This clonotype was detected ten times or more. This rearrangement joins TRBV29-1 to TRBJ2-5; 7 bases agree with TRBD2. In germline, CDR1 is SQVTM, CDR2 ANQGSEA. This CDR3 has 14 residues. V was pared by 6 bases and J by 5 bases, with 12 bases of the junction left unmatched. The CDR3: CSVPPGGPRETQYF. The DNA for the CDR3 is TGCAGCGTCCCCCCGGGGGGTCCCAGGGAGACCCAGTACTTC. Looking up the rest from reference TRBV29-1 and TRBJ2-5 gives the full variable domain: SAVISQKPSRDICQRGTSLTIQCQVDSQVTMMFWYRQQPGQSLTLIATANQGSEATYESGFVIDKFPISRPNLTFSTLTVSNMSPEDSSIYLCSVPPGGPRETQYFGPGTRLLVL.

The chain has TRBV5-1 and TRBJ2-3, with 13 bases matching TRBD2. Looked up from germline, CDR1 is SGHRS and CDR2 is YFSETQ. With V trimmed by 4 bases and J by 7 bases, 6 bases remained unmatched. This CDR3 comprises 15 residues. In DNA form, the CDR3 reads TGCGCCAGCAGCCTCCGGACTAGCGGGAGAAATACGCAGTATTTT. Protein: CASSLRTSGRNTQYF.

This clonotype was detected only a few times. The chain recombines TRBV20-1 with TRBJ1-1; D might be TRBD1 (5 bases). The V end lost 0 bases, the J end lost 4 bases, and 18 bases lay between the germline ends. Germline values: CDR1 DFQATT, CDR2 SNEGSKA (reference sequence). CDR3 length equals 16 residues. The CDR3 loop reads CSARESPLGRVTEAFF. The CDR3 DNA reads as TGCAGTGCTAGAGAATCCCCCCTGGGGCGAGTCACTGAAGCTTTCTTT.

This clonotype was seen a handful of times. V and J are TRBV20-1 and TRBJ2-1, with D perhaps matching TRBD2 (5 bases). The germline V gene encodes CDR1 DFQATT and CDR2 SNEGSKA (reference sequence). Trimming removed 6 bases at V and 4 bases at J, with 19 bases between. The CDR3 length is 15 residues. CDR3 nucleotide sequence: TGCAGTGCGGAGGCCAGGTCCTTACGTTACAATGAGCAGTTCTTC. Translated: CSAEARSLRYNEQFF.